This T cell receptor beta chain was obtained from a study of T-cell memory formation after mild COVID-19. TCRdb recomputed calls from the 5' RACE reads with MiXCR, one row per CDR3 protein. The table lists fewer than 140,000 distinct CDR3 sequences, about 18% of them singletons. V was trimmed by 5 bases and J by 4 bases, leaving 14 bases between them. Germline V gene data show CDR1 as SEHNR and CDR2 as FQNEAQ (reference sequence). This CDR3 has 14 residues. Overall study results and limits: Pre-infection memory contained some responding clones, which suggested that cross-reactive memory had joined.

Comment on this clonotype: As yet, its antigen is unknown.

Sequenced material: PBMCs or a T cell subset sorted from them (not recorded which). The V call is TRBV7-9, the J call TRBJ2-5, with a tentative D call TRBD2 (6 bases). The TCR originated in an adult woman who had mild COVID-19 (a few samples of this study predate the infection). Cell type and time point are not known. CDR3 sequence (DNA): TGTGCCAGCAGCCCTATGGAGGGGATAGAGACCCAGTACTTC. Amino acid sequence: CASSPMEGIETQYF.